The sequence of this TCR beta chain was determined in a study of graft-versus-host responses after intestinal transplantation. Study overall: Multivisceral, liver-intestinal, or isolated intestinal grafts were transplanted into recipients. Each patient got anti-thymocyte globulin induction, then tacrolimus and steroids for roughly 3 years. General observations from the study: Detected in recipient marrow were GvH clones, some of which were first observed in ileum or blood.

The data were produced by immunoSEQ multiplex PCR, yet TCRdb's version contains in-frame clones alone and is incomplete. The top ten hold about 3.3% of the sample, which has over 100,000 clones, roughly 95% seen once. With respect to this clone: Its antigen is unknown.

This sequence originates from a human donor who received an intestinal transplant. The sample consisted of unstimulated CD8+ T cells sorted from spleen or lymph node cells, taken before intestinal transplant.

The CDR3 loop reads CASSLRSLTESHTEAFF. CDR3 coding DNA: TGTGCCAGCAGCTTAAGGTCTTTGACAGAAAGTCACACTGAAGCTTTCTTT. This sequence joins TRBV7-2 and TRBJ1-1, with a tentative D call TRBD1 (5 bases). V lost 2 bases to trimming and J lost 3 bases, with 19 bases between them. CDR1 is SGHTA and CDR2 is FQGNSA in the germline V gene. The CDR3 is made up of 17 amino acids.